Described below is a single T cell receptor (beta chain) sequence and its context. Its antigen is still unknown. The diagnoses drew upon clinical symptoms, serum thyroxine and TRAb, thyroid ultrasound and orbital computed tomography. Germline CDR1 SQVTM, CDR2 ANQGSEA. The CDR3 covers 13 residues. The V gene lost 6 bases and the J gene lost 5 bases, with 11 bases spanning the gap. The TCR beta CDR3 regions underwent amplification using RNA transcripts as the source. First-round RT-PCR of the TCR CDR3 relied on the HTBI primer set. Each CDR3 protein is one row after TCRdb ran MiXCR on the multiplex PCR reads. The sample includes about 640,000 distinct CDR3 sequences, roughly 46% of them seen just once. The data were obtained in a study of T cells in Graves' hyperthyroidism and ophthalmopathy. Points from the study as a whole: Expanded thyroid clonotypes (above 0.001) were mostly also found in blood.

The sequencing input was peripheral blood or thyroid tissue (not recorded which). The clonotype comes from an adult man with Graves' disease, either hyperthyroidism or ophthalmopathy (not recorded which). The J gene is TRBJ1-6, the V gene TRBV29-1; D possibly corresponds to TRBD1 (5 bases). As DNA, the CDR3 is TGCAGCGTAGGTGGGACTCATAATTCACCCCTCCACTTT. Translation: CSVGGTHNSPLHF. Full variable domain (missing parts from reference TRBV29-1 and TRBJ1-6): SAVISQKPSRDICQRGTSLTIQCQVDSQVTMMFWYRQQPGQSLTLIATANQGSEATYESGFVIDKFPISRPNLTFSTLTVSNMSPEDSSIYLCSVGGTHNSPLHFGNGTRLTVT.